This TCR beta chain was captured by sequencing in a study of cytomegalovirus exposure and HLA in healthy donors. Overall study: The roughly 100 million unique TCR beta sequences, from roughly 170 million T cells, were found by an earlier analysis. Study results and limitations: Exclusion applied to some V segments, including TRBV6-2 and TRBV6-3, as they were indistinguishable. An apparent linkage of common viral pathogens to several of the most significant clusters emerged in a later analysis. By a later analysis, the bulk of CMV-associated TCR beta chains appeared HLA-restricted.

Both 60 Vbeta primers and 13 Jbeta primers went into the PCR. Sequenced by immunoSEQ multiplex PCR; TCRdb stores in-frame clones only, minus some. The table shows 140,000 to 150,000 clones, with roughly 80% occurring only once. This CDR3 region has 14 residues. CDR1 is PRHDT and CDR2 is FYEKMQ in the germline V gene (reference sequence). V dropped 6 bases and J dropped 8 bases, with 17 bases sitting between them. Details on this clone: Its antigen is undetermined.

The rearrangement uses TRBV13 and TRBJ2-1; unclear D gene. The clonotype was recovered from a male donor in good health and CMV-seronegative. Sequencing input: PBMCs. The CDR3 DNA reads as TGTGCCAGCAGGAGAGAGAAAGGAGACGATGAGCAGTTCTTC. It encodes CASRREKGDDEQFF.